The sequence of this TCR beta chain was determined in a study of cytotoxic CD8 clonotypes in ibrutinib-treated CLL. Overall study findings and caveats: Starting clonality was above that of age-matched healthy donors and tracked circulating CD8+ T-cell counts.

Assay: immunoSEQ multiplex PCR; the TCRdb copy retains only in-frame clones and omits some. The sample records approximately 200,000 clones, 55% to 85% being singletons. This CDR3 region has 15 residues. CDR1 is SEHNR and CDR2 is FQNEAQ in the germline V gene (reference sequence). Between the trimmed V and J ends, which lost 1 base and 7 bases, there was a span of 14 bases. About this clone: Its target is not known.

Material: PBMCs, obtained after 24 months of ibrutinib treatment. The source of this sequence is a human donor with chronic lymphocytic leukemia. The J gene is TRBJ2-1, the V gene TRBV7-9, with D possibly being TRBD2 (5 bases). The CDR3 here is CASSLVRGQLNEQFF. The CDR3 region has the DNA TGTGCCAGCAGCTTAGTTCGAGGGCAATTGAATGAGCAGTTCTTC.